The clone carrying this TCR beta chain was counted many times. Its target is not known. Adult Caucasians living in Nashville, Tennessee made up all of the donors. Naive CD4+ cells were CD45RA-selected; the remaining cells were memory. Deep level was the assay's run setting. The assay was immunoSEQ multiplex PCR, and TCRdb's table has in-frame clones only and misses some. The sample contains about 300,000 clones, around two thirds of which appear only once. The sample belongs to a study of shared clonotypes between healthy human individuals. Points from the study as a whole: Among donors, sharing of clonotypes was expected to be affected by sequencing depth.

The sequenced sample was memory CD4+ T cells sorted from blood. Subset specified: CD45RA-negative fraction. This sequence was found in a man aged 25 to 45 in good health.

The CDR3 here is CASSPDRNPYEQYF. CDR3 nucleotide sequence: TGCGCCAGCAGCCCGGACAGGAACCCCTACGAGCAGTACTTC. The chain links TRBV5-1 to TRBJ2-7; 7 nucleotides match TRBD1. After removal of 4 bases from V and 2 bases from J, the junction contained 6 bases not matched to a gene. This CDR3 has 14 amino acids. Germline lookup yields CDR1 SGHRS and CDR2 YFSETQ.